The sequence of this T cell receptor (beta chain) was determined in a study of T cells in Graves' hyperthyroidism and ophthalmopathy. The TCR beta CDR3 regions underwent amplification using RNA transcripts as the source. An initial round of RT-PCR targeting the TCR CDR3 relied on the HTBI primer set. TCRdb independently ran MiXCR on the multiplex PCR reads; one entry per CDR3 protein. The profile shows about 610,000 distinct CDR3 sequences, approximately 16% of them singletons. Many counts were recorded for this clonotype. Its specificity is not known. Trimming stripped 6 bases from V and 1 base from J, with 13 bases between. The CDR3 consists of 15 residues. Germline CDR1 reads MDHEN; CDR2 reads SYDVKM. The cohort's ophthalmopathy patients, a group with duration under 3 months, had a Clinical Activity Score of at least 3 and a NOSPECS grade of at least 4. Exclusion criteria comprised uncontrolled infection, other autoimmune disease, pregnancy or lactation.

Overall study findings and caveats: Classification by a 13 V-J model distinguished ophthalmopathy from stable hyperthyroidism.

The gene calls are TRBV28 and TRBJ2-4; D gene unclear. This receptor was identified in a woman between 40 and 50 years old with Graves' ophthalmopathy. The specimen sequenced was blood. CDR3 amino acids: CASSSIPAAKNIQYF. The CDR3 coding sequence is TGTGCCAGCAGCTCCATACCCGCGGCCAAAAACATTCAGTACTTC.